The present TCR beta chain was sequenced within a study of blood T cells in healthy people across ages. Study-wide findings and caveats: The study regarded diversity estimates from one million T cells as underestimates.

The second PCR ran about 6 to 12 cycles with a sample-barcoded 5' primer and J-beta primers. The yield of each sample was at least 3 million CDR3-containing paired-end reads. A single record per CDR3 protein comes from TCRdb applying MiXCR to the 5' RACE reads. The data hold approximately 770,000 distinct CDR3 sequences, with nearly 60% observed a single time. Russia was home to the donors, healthy Caucasian individuals aged 6 to 90. Samples each had at least 6 micrograms of total RNA extracted. As for this clonotype: The target antigen is unknown. At one boundary the junction diverges from the germline segment, which might be a read error.

The germline CDR1 and CDR2 sequences are SGHAT and FQNNGV. This CDR3 has 16 amino acids. The TCR originated in a man aged 25-40 years in good health. The specimen was blood. The rearrangement joins TRBV11-2 to TRBJ2-5; D perhaps matches TRBD1 (5 bases). The CDR3 sequence: CAGSLWGADGWETQYF. The CDR3, as DNA: TGTGCCGGCAGTCTATGGGGCGCGGACGGGTGGGAGACCCAGTACTTC. Full variable domain (remainder filled in from reference TRBV11-2 and TRBJ2-5): EAGVAQSPRYKIIEKRQSVAFWCNPISGHATLYWYQQILGQGPKLLIQFQNNGVVDDSQLPKDRFSAERLKGVDSTLKIQPAKLEDSAVYLCAGSLWGADGWETQYFGPGTRLLVL.